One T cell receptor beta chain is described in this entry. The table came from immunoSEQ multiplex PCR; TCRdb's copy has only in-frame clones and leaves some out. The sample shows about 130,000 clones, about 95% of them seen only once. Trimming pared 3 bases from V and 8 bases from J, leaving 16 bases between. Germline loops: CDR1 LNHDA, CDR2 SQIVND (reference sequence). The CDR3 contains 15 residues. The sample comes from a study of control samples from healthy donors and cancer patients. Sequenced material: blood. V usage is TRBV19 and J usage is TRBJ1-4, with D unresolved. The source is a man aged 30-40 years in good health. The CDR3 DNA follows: TGTGCCAGTAGTATGAGGGCAGGCGTGGCCGAAAAACTGTTTTTT. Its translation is CASSMRAGVAEKLFF.